This T cell receptor (beta chain) was captured by sequencing in a study of CD8 T cells in Susac syndrome. Findings and caveats of the study: The study conceded that its TCR sequencing and HLA analysis involved relatively few individuals.

The RNA input was about 0.45 to 1 ug, and it was reverse transcribed with random hexamers. The method of amplification for TCR beta CDR3 was immunoSEQ multiplex PCR, covering 54 Vbeta and 13 Jbeta. TCRdb recomputed calls from the immunoSEQ multiplex PCR reads with MiXCR, one row per CDR3 protein. Among about 110,000 distinct CDR3 sequences listed, less than 97% were seen once. Controls were healthy donors chosen to match patients in age and sex. Both CD4+ and CD8+ T cells were negatively isolated, and TEMRA cells underwent FACS enrichment. CDR1 is MNHEY and CDR2 is SVGEGT in the germline V gene. The ends were cut back, 2 bases at V and 1 base at J, with 8 bases in the middle. This CDR3 region has 14 residues. As regards this clonotype: As yet, its antigen is unknown.

Source material: CD4+ T cells from PBMCs. The chain uses TRBV6-2 or TRBV6-3 and TRBJ1-1; D gene unclear. This clonotype originated in a human donor in good health. This CDR3 reads CASSYEGWNTEAFF. In nucleotides, the CDR3 is TGTGCCAGCAGTTACGAAGGATGGAACACTGAAGCTTTCTTT.